The clone carrying this TCR beta chain was counted ten times or more. This entry comes from a study of regulatory T cells in long-lasting Graves disease. Trimming pared 6 bases from V and 4 bases from J, leaving 15 bases between. The CDR3 covers 13 residues. Germline V gene sequence: CDR1 DFQATT, CDR2 SNEGSKA (reference sequence). The sample's time point: newly diagnosed GD, antithyroid drugs for less than 3 months. There was RNA extracted from PBMCs, and the TCR library was made from it. Building the TCR beta libraries relied on iRepertoire HTBI primers, and CDR3 regions underwent Arm-PCR. Each CDR3 protein is one row after TCRdb ran MiXCR on the multiplex PCR reads. The sample consists of 400,000 to 500,000 distinct CDR3 sequences, 16% of them appearing once. These records were also assigned to another study, of T cells in Graves' hyperthyroidism and ophthalmopathy.

Sequencing was performed on peripheral blood mononuclear cells (PBMCs), taken at new diagnosis, from a patient treated with antithyroid drugs. This clonotype was obtained from a woman between 18 and 30 years old with Graves disease. The chain is built from TRBV20-1 and TRBJ1-1; no clear D gene. CDR3 sequence (DNA): TGCAGTGCACCTAGGGATTTTGGCACTGAAGCTTTCTTT. Translated, it gives CSAPRDFGTEAFF.